The 5 T cell receptor beta chains below come from one sample, sequenced in a study of cytomegalovirus exposure and HLA in healthy donors. In the PCR, 60 Vbeta and 13 Jbeta primers were used. Clones were read by immunoSEQ multiplex PCR, and TCRdb kept only the in-frame ones, dropping some. The repertoire holds some 130,000 clones, with about four fifths as singletons. The specimen was PBMCs. Receptors originate from a male donor in good health and CMV-seropositive.

This sequence joins TRBV27 and TRBJ1-5; D uncertain. V was pared by 4 bases and J by 0 bases, with 10 bases between. The CDR3 sequence is 15 residues long. Germline-derived CDR1 and CDR2 are MNHEY and SMNVEV (reference sequence). The CDR3 bases are TGTGCCAGCAGTTGGGGAGGGATTAGCAATCAGCCCCAGCATTTT. It is translated as CASSWGGISNQPQHF.

The chain employs TRBV6-1 and TRBJ2-3, with no clear D. The V and J ends lost 6 bases and 1 base respectively, with 8 bases between them. Germline CDR1 MNHNS, CDR2 SASEGT. This CDR3 has 13 residues. CDR3: CASRVVGTDTQYF. DNA for the CDR3: TGTGCCAGCAGAGTCGTAGGCACAGATACGCAGTATTTT.

The rearrangement links TRBV29-1 to TRBJ2-7, with 7 positions matching TRBD1. In germline, CDR1 is SQVTM, CDR2 ANQGSEA. This CDR3 has 16 residues. The ends lost 2 bases at V and 3 bases at J; junction bases unmatched: 13. In DNA form, the CDR3 reads TGCAGCGTTGAATATGAGGGCAGGGGGTTTGGCTACGAGCAGTACTTC. Translating it yields CSVEYEGRGFGYEQYF.

The chain couples TRBV7-6 to TRBJ1-3; the D is unclear. This CDR3 contains 15 residues. The germline V gene encodes CDR1 SGHVS and CDR2 FNYEAQ. V lost 4 bases, J lost 2 bases, and 12 bases lay in between. The CDR3: CASSSKLDTGNTIYF. The CDR3 bases are TGTGCCAGCAGCTCCAAACTTGATACTGGAAACACCATATATTTT.

This clone was observed a few times. This rearrangement joins TRBV9 to TRBJ1-1; D might be TRBD1 (6 bases). CDR1 is SGDLS, CDR2 YYNGEE, per germline. V gave up 4 bases and J gave up 5 bases, with 15 bases separating them. CDR3 size: 14 residues. The CDR3, as DNA: TGTGCCAGCAGCCTAACGGCAGGGGTGACTGAAGCTTTCTTT. Amino acids: CASSLTAGVTEAFF.